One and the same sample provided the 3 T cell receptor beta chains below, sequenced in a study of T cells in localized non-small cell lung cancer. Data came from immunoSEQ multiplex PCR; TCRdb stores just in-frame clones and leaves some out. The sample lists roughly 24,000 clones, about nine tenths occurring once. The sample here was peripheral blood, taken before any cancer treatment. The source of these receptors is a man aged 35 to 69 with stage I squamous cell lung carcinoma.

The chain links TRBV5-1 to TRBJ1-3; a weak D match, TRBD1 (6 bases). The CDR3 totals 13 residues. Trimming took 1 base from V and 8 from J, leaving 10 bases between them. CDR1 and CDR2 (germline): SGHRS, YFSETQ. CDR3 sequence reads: CASSLRGGDTIYF. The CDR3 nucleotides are TGCGCCAGCAGCTTGCGAGGGGGTGACACCATATATTTT.

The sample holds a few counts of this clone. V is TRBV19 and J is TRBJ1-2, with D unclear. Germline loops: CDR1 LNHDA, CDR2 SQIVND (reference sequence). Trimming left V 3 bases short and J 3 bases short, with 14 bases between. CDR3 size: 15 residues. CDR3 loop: CASSMEGNPYYGYTF. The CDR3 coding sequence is TGTGCCAGTAGTATGGAGGGTAACCCATACTATGGCTACACCTTC.

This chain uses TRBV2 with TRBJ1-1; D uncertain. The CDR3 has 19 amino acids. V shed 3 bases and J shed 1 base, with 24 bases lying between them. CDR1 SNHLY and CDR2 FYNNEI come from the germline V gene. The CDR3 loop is CASSDIFLGWKLTNTEAFF. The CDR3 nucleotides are TGTGCCAGCAGTGACATTTTTTTAGGGTGGAAGTTAACGAACACTGAAGCTTTCTTT.